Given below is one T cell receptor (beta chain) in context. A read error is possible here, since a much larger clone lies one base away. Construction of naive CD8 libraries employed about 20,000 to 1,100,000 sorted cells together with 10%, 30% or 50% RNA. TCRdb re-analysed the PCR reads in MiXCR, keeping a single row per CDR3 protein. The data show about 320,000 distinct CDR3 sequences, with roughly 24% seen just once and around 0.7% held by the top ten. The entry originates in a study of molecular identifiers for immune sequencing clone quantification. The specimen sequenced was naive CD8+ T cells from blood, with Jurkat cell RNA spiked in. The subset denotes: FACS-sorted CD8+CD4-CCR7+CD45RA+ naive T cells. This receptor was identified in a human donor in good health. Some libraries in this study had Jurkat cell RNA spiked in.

DNA for the CDR3: TGCAGGGCTAGAGGGGGCTCGAGGGAGACCCAGTACTTC. Amino acid sequence: CRARGGSRETQYF. The V call is TRBV20-1, the J call TRBJ2-5; 7 bases map to TRBD1. The CDR3 loop spans 13 amino acids. Per germline, CDR1 DFQATT and CDR2 SNEGSKA (reference sequence).